The entry below gives a single T cell receptor beta chain sequence along with its context. The antigen is not known. This specimen comes from a study of vaccination effects on CD4 cells after COVID-19. Viral peptide pool expansion of antigen-specific CD4+ T cells preceded sequencing in the ViraFEST assay. Following 10 days of culture, CD4+ T cells were isolated. Either the mRNA-1273 or the BNT162b2 vaccine was given to participants as two doses. The study found no prior SARS-CoV-2 infection in the vaccine recipients, who tested negative for nucleocapsid antibodies. Data came from immunoSEQ multiplex PCR; TCRdb stores just in-frame clones and leaves some out. The sample contains approximately 61,000 clones, around three quarters of which appear only once. The V end was cut by 1 base, the J end by 0 bases, with 12 bases between. The CDR3 contains 17 residues. From germline, CDR1 is LGHNA and CDR2 YNFKEQ.

Findings and limits, study-wide: Long after vaccination, the clones induced by infection and by vaccine shrank markedly in size.

The V and J genes are TRBV4-2 and TRBJ1-4, with D tentatively TRBD1 (5 bases). This sequence was found in a human donor who received a COVID-19 vaccine. Source: CD4+ T cells from PBMCs cultured with HCoV-229E spike peptides, taken after COVID-19 vaccination. The CDR3 sequence is CASSQVPWGTTNEKLFF. DNA of the CDR3: TGTGCCAGCAGCCAAGTCCCATGGGGGACAACTAATGAAAAACTGTTTTTT.